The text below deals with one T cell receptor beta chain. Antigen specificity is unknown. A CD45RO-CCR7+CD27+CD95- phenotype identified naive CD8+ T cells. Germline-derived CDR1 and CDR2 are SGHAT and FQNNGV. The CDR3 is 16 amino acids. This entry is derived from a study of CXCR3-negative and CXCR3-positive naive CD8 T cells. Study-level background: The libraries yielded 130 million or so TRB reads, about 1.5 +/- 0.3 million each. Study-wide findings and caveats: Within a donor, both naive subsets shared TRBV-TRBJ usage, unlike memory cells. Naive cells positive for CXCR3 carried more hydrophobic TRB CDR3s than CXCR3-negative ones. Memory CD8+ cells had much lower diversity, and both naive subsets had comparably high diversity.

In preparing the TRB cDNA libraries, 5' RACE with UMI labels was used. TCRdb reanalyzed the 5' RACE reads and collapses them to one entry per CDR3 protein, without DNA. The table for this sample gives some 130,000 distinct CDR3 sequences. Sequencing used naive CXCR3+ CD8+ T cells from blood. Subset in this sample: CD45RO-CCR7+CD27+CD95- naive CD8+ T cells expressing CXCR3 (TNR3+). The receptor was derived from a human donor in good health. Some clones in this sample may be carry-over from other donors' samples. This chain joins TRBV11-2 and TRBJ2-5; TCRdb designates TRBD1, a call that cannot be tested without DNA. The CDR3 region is CASSPPWKGQQETQYF.